The clone carrying this T cell receptor beta chain was detected many times. The antigen is undetermined. Using its own MiXCR run on the multiplex PCR reads, TCRdb lists one record per CDR3 protein. This table has more than 85,000 distinct CDR3 sequences, 21% appearing once. This specimen belongs to a study of breast tumors, draining lymph nodes, adjacent tissues. Study outcomes and limitations: Most tumor T cells seemingly derive from lymph node, then expand in tumor. Luminal-like breast cancer showed significantly higher tumor–nontumor repertoire similarity than basal-like.

The CDR3 length is 14 residues. The trim removed 10 bases at V and 4 bases at J, leaving 9 bases unmatched. CDR1 is LNHDA and CDR2 is SQIVND in the germline V gene (reference sequence). The lymph nodes were axillary draining lymph nodes from breast cancer patients. This chain links TRBV19 with TRBJ2-3; 9 nucleotides match TRBD2. Sequences were obtained from axillary lymph node tissue. The clonotype originates from a female donor with breast cancer. Some clones in this sample may be carry-over from other donors' samples. The CDR3 nucleotides are TGTGCCACAAGAGCGGGGGGTGTCGCAGATACGCAGTATTTT. This gives the protein CATRAGGVADTQYF. The full variable domain, its missing parts supplied by reference TRBV19 and TRBJ2-3, is DGGITQSPKYLFRKEGQNVTLSCEQNLNHDAMYWYRQDPGQGLRLIYYSQIVNDFQKGDIAEGYSVSREKKESFPLTVTSAQKNPTAFYLCATRAGGVADTQYFGPGTRLTVL.